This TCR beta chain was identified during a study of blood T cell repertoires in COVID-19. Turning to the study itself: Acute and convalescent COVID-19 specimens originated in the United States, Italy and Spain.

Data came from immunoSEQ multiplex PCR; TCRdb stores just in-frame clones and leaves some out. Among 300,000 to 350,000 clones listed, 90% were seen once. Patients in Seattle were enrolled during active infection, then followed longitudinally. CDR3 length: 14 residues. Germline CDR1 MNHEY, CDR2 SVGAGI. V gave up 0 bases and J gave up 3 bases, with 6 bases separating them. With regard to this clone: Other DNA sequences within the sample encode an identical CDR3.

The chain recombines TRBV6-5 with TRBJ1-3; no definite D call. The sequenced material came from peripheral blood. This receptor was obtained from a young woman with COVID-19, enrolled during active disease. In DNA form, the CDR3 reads TGTGCCAGCAGTTACTCGGGGAGTGGAAACACCATATATTTT. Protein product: CASSYSGSGNTIYF.